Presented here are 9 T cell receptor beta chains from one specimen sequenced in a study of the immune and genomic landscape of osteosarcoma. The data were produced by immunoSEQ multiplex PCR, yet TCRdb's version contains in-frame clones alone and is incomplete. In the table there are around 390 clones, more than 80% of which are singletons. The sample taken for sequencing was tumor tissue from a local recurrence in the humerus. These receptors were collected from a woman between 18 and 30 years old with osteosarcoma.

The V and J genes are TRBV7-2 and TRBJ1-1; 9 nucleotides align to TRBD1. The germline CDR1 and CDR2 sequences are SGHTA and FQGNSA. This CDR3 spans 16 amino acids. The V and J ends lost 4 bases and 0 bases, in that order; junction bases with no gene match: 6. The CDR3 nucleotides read TGTGCCAGCAGCTCCCGACAGGGGGGAGTGAACACTGAAGCTTTCTTT. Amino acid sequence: CASSSRQGGVNTEAFF.

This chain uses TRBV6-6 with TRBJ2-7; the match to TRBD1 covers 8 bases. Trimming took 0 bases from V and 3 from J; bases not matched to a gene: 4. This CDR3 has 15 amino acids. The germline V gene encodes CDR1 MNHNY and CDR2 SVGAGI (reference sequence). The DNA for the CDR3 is TGTGCCAGCAGTTACTCGTTGGGACAGGTCTACGAGCAGTACTTC. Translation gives CASSYSLGQVYEQYF.

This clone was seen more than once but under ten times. The CDR3 loop reads CASSELETQYF. CDR3 DNA: TGTGCCAGCAGTGAACTAGAGACCCAGTACTTC. The V call is TRBV2, the J call TRBJ2-5; D uncertain. Between the trimmed V and J ends, which lost 2 bases and 4 bases, there was a span of 2 bases. CDR3 length equals 11 residues. Germline CDR1 and CDR2: SNHLY and FYNNEI.

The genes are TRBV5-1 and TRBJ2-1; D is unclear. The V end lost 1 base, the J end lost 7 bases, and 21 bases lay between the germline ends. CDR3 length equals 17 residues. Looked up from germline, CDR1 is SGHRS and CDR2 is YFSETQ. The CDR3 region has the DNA TGCGCCAGCAGCTTGAGATCTTTGAGTGAACTATATAATGAGCAGTTCTTC. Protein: CASSLRSLSELYNEQFF.

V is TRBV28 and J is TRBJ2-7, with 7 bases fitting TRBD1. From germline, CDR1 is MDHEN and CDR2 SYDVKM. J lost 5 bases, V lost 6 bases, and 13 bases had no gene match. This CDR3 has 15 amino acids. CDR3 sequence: CASSPRDSEFNEQYF. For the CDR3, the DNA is TGTGCCAGCAGCCCTCGGGACAGTGAATTCAACGAGCAGTACTTC. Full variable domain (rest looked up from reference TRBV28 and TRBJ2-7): DVKVTQSSRYLVKRTGEKVFLECVQDMDHENMFWYRQDPGLGLRLIYFSYDVKMKEKGDIPEGYSVSREKKERFSLILESASTNQTSMYLCASSPRDSEFNEQYFGPGTRLTVT.

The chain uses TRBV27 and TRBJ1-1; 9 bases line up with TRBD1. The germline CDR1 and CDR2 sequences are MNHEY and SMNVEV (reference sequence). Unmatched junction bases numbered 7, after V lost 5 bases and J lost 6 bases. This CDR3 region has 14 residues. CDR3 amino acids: CASSLGQGTSEAFF. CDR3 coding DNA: TGTGCCAGCAGTCTAGGACAGGGGACCTCTGAAGCTTTCTTT.

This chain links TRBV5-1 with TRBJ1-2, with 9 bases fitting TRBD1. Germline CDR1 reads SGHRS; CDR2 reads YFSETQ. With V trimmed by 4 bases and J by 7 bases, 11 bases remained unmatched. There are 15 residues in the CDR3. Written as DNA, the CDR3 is TGCGCCAGCAGCGCCTACAGGGGGCGGACGGGTGGCTACACCTTC. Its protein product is CASSAYRGRTGGYTF.

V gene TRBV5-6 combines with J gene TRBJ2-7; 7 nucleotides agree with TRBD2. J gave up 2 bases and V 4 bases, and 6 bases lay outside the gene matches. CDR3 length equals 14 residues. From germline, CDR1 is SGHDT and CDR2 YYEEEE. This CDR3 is CASSHTSATYEQYF. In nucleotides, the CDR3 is TGTGCCAGCAGCCATACTAGCGCTACCTACGAGCAGTACTTC.

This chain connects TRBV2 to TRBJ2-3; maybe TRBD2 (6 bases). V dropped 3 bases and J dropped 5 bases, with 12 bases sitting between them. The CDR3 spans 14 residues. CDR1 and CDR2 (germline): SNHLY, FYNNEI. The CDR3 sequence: CASSDRRAGDTQYF. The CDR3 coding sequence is TGTGCCAGCAGTGATCGGAGGGCCGGAGATACGCAGTATTTT.